The source of this TCR beta chain is a study of vaccination and CD4 T cells after COVID-19. Study summary: Overlapping SARS-CoV-2, HCoV-NL63, HCoV-OC43 and HCoV-229E spike peptides stimulated the cells.

Findings of the study overall: Among those convalescent, a median about 85% of reactive clones emerged solely post-vaccination.

This clonotype was seen a few times. Its antigen is not known. Sample treatment: approximately 11-day PBMC culture with coronavirus spike peptide pools or control peptides (ViraFEST assay). ViraFEST enlarged antigen-specific T cell populations with peptide pools and afterwards sequenced TCRs. Sequenced with the Oncomine TCR Beta short-read assay was DNA taken from cultured CD4+ T cells. TCRdb reprocessed the PCR reads with MiXCR, giving one entry per CDR3 protein. The sample has 10,000 to 15,000 distinct CDR3 sequences; roughly 36% are singletons. The CDR3 extends over 14 amino acids. The J segment lost 4 bases and the V segment lost 5 bases, leaving 5 bases of the junction unmatched. CDR1 is MNHEY, CDR2 SVGEGT, per germline.

Sequencing input: cultured CD4+ T cells from blood. The chain employs TRBV6-2 or TRBV6-3 and TRBJ1-2; 9 nucleotides align to TRBD1. This TCR came from a human donor with COVID-19. CDR3 nucleotide sequence: TGTGCCAGCAGTACCCCACAGGGGGCCTATGGCTACACCTTC. Amino acids: CASSTPQGAYGYTF.